This T cell receptor (beta chain) was captured in a study of T cells in Graves' hyperthyroidism and ophthalmopathy. Study-wide results and limits: Most thyroid-expanded clonotypes above 0.001 were also found in blood.

This CDR3 is 15 amino acids long. The ends lost 7 bases at V and 8 bases at J; junction bases unmatched: 7. CDR1 and CDR2 (germline): SNHLY, FYNNEI. Amplified TCR beta CDR3 regions came from RNA transcripts. First-round RT-PCR targeting the TCR CDR3 was performed with the HTBI primer set. TCRdb passed the multiplex PCR reads through MiXCR, listing each CDR3 protein once. The sample has hundreds of thousands of distinct CDR3 sequences, just under 20% seen once. This clonotype was counted ten times or more. The antigen is undetermined. The chain uses TRBV2 and TRBJ2-1, with 14 bases that match TRBD2. This receptor was obtained from a man in his forties with Graves' ophthalmopathy. The specimen was blood. CDR3 protein: CASTPGLAGVHEQFF. The CDR3 DNA reads as TGTGCCAGCACTCCGGGACTAGCGGGAGTCCATGAGCAGTTCTTC.